This T cell receptor (beta chain) was profiled in a study of T cells after yellow fever vaccination. Study background: Some fractions had low cell numbers, and these were prepared with SMART-Seq v4 Ultra Low Input. Points from the study as a whole: Among primary-vaccination clones, most reappeared after the booster, at almost 98% for CD4 and 85% to 90% for CD8. Abundant clonotypes from the bulk population could get into FACS-sorted repertoires as contaminants. Weaker overall, the secondary response nonetheless peaked faster (day 5 versus 15).

Remarks on this clonotype: Its matching antigen is unknown.

The CDR3 extends over 14 amino acids. Trimming cost V 2 bases and J 0 bases, with 5 bases left between them. The germline gives CDR1 MNHEY, CDR2 SVGEGT. Each CDR3 protein gets one entry after TCRdb re-called the 5' RACE reads with MiXCR. The sample records some 160,000 distinct CDR3 sequences, over 7% being singletons. Sequenced material: CD8+ T cells sorted from PBMCs, taken 45 days after the yellow fever booster vaccination. This sequence was found in a man between 18 and 35 years old who received the YFV17D yellow fever vaccine. V gene TRBV6-2 or TRBV6-3 combines with J gene TRBJ1-5; no clear D. CDR3: CASSYTASNQPQHF. The CDR3 DNA reads as TGTGCCAGCAGTTACACGGCTAGCAATCAGCCCCAGCATTTT.